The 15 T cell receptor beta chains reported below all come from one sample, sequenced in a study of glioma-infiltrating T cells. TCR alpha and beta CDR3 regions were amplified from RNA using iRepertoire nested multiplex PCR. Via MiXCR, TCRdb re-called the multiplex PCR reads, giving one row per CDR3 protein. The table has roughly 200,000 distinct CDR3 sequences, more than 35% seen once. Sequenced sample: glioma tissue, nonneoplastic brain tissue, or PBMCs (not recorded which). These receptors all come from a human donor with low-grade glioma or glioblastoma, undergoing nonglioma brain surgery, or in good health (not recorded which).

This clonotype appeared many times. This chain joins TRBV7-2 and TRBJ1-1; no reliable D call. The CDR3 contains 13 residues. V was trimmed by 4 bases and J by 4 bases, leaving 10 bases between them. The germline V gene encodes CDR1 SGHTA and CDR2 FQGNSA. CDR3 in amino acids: CASSYSITTEAFF. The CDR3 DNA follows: TGTGCCAGCAGCTATAGTATAACCACTGAAGCTTTCTTT.

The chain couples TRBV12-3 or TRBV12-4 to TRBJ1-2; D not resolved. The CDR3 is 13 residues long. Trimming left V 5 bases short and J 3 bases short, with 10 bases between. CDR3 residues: CASSPRGDYGYTF. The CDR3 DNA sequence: TGTGCCAGCAGTCCCCGAGGTGACTATGGCTACACCTTC.

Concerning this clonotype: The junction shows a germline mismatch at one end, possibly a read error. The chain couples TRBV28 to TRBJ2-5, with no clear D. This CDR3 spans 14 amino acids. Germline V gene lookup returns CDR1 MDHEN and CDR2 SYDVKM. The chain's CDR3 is CASSAPTTQENQYF. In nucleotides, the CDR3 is TGTGCCAGCAGTGCTCCCACGACCCAAGAGAACCAGTACTTC.

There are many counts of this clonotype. CDR3 in amino acids: CASSLLAGSTYNEQFF. The DNA of the CDR3 is TGTGCCAGCAGTCTCTTAGCGGGGAGCACCTACAATGAGCAGTTCTTC. The J gene is TRBJ2-1, the V gene TRBV27; TRBD2 aligns across 8 bases. The CDR3 spans 16 residues. The germline V gene has CDR1 MNHEY and CDR2 SMNVEV (reference sequence). Unmatched junction bases numbered 8, after V lost 5 bases and J lost 2 bases.

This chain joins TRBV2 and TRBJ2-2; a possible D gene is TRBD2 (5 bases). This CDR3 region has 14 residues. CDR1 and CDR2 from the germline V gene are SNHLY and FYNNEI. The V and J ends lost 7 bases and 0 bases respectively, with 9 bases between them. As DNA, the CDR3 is TGTGCCAGCAAACAGACTACGAACACCGGGGAGCTGTTTTTT. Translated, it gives CASKQTTNTGELFF.

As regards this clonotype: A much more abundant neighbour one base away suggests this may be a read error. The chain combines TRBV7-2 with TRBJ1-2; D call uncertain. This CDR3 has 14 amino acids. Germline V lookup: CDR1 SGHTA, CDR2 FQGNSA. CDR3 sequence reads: CASSLNPGSNGCTF. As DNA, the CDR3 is TGTGCCAGCAGCTTAAATCCGGGTTCTAATGGCTGCACCTTC.

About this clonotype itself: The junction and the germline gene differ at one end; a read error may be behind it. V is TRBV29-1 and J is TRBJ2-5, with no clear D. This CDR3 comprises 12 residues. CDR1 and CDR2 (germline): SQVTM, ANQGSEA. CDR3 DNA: TGCAGCGTTGATCTATCTCCGGAGACCGAGTACTTC. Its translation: CSVDLSPETEYF.

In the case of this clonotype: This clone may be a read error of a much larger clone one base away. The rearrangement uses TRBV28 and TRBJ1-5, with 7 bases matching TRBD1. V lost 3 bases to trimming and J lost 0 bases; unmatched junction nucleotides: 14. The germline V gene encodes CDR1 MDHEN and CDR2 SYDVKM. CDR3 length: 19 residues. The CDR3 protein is CASSFLTGRVFYSNQPQHF. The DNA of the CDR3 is TGTGCCAGCAGTTTTTTGACAGGGAGGGTATTCTATAGCAATCAGCCCCAGCATTTT.

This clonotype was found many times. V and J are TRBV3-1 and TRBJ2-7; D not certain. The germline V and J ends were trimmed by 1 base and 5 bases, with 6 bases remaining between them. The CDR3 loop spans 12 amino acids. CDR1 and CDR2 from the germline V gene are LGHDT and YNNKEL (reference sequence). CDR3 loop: CASSQVSHEQYF. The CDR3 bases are TGTGCCAGCAGCCAAGTTTCCCACGAGCAGTACTTC.

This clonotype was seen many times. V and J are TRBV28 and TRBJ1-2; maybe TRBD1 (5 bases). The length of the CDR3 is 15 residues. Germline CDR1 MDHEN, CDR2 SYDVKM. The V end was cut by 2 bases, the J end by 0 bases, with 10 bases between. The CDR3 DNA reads TGTGCCAGCAGTTTAGCGGGGGGGGCTAACTATGGCTACACCTTC. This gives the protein CASSLAGGANYGYTF.

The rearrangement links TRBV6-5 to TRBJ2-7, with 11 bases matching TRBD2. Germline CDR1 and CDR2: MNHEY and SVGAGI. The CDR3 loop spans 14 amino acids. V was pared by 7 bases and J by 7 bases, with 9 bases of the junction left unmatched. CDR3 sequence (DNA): TGTGCCAGCACAGTACTAGCGGGAGTCACAGAGCAGTACTTC. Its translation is CASTVLAGVTEQYF.

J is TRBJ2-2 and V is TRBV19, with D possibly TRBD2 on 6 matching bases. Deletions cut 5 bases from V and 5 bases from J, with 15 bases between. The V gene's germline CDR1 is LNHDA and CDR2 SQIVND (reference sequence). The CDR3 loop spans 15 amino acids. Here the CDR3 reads CASSPGSSSTGELFF. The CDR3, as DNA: TGTGCCAGTAGTCCCGGGAGTTCGTCAACCGGGGAGCTGTTTTTT. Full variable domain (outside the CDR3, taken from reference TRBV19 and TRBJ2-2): DGGITQSPKYLFRKEGQNVTLSCEQNLNHDAMYWYRQDPGQGLRLIYYSQIVNDFQKGDIAEGYSVSREKKESFPLTVTSAQKNPTAFYLCASSPGSSSTGELFFGEGSRLTVL.

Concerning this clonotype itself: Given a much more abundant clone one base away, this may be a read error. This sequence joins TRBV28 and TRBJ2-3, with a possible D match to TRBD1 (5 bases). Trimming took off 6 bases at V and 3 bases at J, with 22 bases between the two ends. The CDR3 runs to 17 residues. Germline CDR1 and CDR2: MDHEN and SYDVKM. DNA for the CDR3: TGTGCCAGCAGATTAGATGGCCGAGTCAAGGGGACAGATACGCAGTATTTT. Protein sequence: CASRLDGRVKGTDTQYF. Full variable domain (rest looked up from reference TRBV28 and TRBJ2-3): DVKVTQSSRYLVKRTGEKVFLECVQDMDHENMFWYRQDPGLGLRLIYFSYDVKMKEKGDIPEGYSVSREKKERFSLILESASTNQTSMYLCASRLDGRVKGTDTQYFGPGTRLTVL.

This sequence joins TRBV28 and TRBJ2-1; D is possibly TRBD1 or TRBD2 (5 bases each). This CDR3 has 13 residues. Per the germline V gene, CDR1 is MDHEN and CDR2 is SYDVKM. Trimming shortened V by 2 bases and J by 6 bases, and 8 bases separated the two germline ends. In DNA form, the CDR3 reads TGTGCCAGCAGTTTAGTCGGGGCCAATGAGCAGTTCTTC. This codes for CASSLVGANEQFF. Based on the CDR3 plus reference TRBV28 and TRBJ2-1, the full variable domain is DVKVTQSSRYLVKRTGEKVFLECVQDMDHENMFWYRQDPGLGLRLIYFSYDVKMKEKGDIPEGYSVSREKKERFSLILESASTNQTSMYLCASSLVGANEQFFGPGTRLTVL.

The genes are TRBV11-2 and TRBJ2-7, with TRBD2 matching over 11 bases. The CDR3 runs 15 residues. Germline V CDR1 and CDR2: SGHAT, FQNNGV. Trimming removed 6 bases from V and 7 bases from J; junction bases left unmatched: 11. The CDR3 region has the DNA TGTGCCAGCAGATCCATAGCGGGAGGGCCGGATGAGCAGTACTTC. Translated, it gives CASRSIAGGPDEQYF. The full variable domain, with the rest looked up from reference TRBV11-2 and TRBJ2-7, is EAGVAQSPRYKIIEKRQSVAFWCNPISGHATLYWYQQILGQGPKLLIQFQNNGVVDDSQLPKDRFSAERLKGVDSTLKIQPAKLEDSAVYLCASRSIAGGPDEQYFGPGTRLTVT.